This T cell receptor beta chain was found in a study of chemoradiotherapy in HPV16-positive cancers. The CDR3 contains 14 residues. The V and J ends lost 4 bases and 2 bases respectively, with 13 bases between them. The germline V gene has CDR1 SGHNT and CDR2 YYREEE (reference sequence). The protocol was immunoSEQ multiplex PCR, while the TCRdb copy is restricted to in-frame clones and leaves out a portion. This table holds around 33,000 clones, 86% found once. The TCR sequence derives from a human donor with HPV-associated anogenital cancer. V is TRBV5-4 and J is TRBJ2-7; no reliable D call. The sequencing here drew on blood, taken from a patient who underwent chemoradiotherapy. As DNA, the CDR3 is TGTGCCAGCAGCGGCGCAGATTTTGCCTACGAGCAGTACTTC. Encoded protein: CASSGADFAYEQYF.